These T cell receptor beta chains were read from a single sample in a study of blood T cells in healthy people across ages. A single record per CDR3 protein comes from TCRdb applying MiXCR to the 5' RACE reads. The sample holds about 540,000 distinct CDR3 sequences, nearly 25% seen once. The same data also went into a second study, on T cells of mothers and their children.

The sequencing sample was made of blood. The receptors come from a boy under 18 in good health. Each CDR3 is given with its conserved first and last residue. A D gene is named only where the DNA matches it firmly. The size field is filled for only some rows; it gives once, few, many or a size class.

d_call,j_call,clone_size,v_call,cdr3_nt,cdr3_aa
NA,TRBJ2-1,NA,TRBV4-1,TGCGCCAGCAGCCCTCTAACCGATGAGCAGTTCTTC,CASSPLTDEQFF
TRBD1,TRBJ1-3,NA,TRBV7-9,TGTGCCAGCAGCCCCGGCGCATACAGGGGGCCTGGAAACACCATATATTTT,CASSPGAYRGPGNTIYF
NA,TRBJ2-7,NA,TRBV6-5,TGTGCCAGCAGTTACAGGGCAGGATACGAGCAGTACTTC,CASSYRAGYEQYF
NA,TRBJ2-5,few,TRBV6-6,TGTGCTATTACAGCAGGGGCCGGCGGAAAAGAGACCCAGTACTTC,CAITAGAGGKETQYF
TRBD2,TRBJ2-3,few,TRBV3-1,TGTGCCAGCAGCCAAGCTGGGACTAGCGGGGCAGATACGCAGTATTTT,CASSQAGTSGADTQYF
NA,TRBJ2-7,NA,TRBV29-1,TGCAGCGTCTCCGGGACGGAGAGCTCCTACGAGCAGTACTTC,CSVSGTESSYEQYF
NA,TRBJ2-7,NA,TRBV9,TGTGCCAGCAGCCCCTTATCTGCCCCCTCCTACGAGCAGTACTTC,CASSPLSAPSYEQYF
NA,TRBJ1-4,NA,TRBV27,TGTGCCAGCAGTCTTGTCAACAGGGCCGTGAGGAAAGTGATGTTTTTT,CASSLVNRAVRKVMFF
TRBD1,TRBJ1-3,many,TRBV7-2,TGTGCCAGCAGCTTAGCGACAGGGGGCTCTGGAAACACCATATATTTT,CASSLATGGSGNTIYF
TRBD1,TRBJ2-6,NA,TRBV6-5,TGTGCCAGCAGGAAGAATAGGCAGGGGGCGGGCGTCCTGACTTTC,CASRKNRQGAGVLTF
NA,TRBJ2-2,few,TRBV7-3,TGTGCCAGCAGTAGGACGGGGGCCACCGGGGAGCTGTTTTTT,CASSRTGATGELFF
TRBD2,TRBJ2-1,few,TRBV11-2,TGTGCCAGCAGCTCCGCGGGGGGGCCGGTCAATGAGCAGTTCTTC,CASSSAGGPVNEQFF
NA,TRBJ2-7,NA,TRBV4-1,TGCGCCAGCAGCCAAGATCTTGGGTTTACCTACGAGCAGTACTTC,CASSQDLGFTYEQYF
NA,TRBJ1-5,few,TRBV20-1,TGCAGTGCTCCTTCCTATTTGTGGCCCCAGCATTTT,CSAPSYLWPQHF
TRBD1,TRBJ2-7,once,TRBV5-1,TGCGCCAGCAGCCGGACAGGCAGCGCCACCTACGAGCAGTACTTC,CASSRTGSATYEQYF
NA,TRBJ1-5,few,TRBV19,TGTGCCAGTAGCCCGGGTATACGAGGGGAGAATCAGCCCCAGCATTTT,CASSPGIRGENQPQHF
NA,TRBJ1-2,few,TRBV28,TGTGCCAGCAGCTGGGTCGGGTACGAGGACTATGGCTACACCTTC,CASSWVGYEDYGYTF
NA,TRBJ2-1,few,TRBV29-1,TGCAGCGTTGGGTCGAGCAGGAATGAGCAGTTCTTC,CSVGSSRNEQFF
TRBD2,TRBJ2-7,many,TRBV3-1,TGTGCCAGCAGCCAAGGGCCTTTGTATAGCGGGGCGAGGGAGCAGTACTTC,CASSQGPLYSGAREQYF
NA,TRBJ2-1,NA,TRBV7-3,TGTGCCAGCAGCTTTGGACTCCCGAGCTCCTACAATGAGCAGTTCTTC,CASSFGLPSSYNEQFF
TRBD2,TRBJ2-1,NA,TRBV28,TGTGCCAGCAGTCTCGATAGCGGGTACAATGAGCAGTTCTTC,CASSLDSGYNEQFF
NA,TRBJ1-2,NA,TRBV20-1,TGCAGTGCTGAACAAGGCCGTCGGGTCTATGGCTACACCTTC,CSAEQGRRVYGYTF
TRBD2,TRBJ2-1,few,TRBV6-4,TGTGCCAGCAGCGACCAAGCGGGAGGGCCCGTTAATGAGCAGTTCTTC,CASSDQAGGPVNEQFF
TRBD1,TRBJ2-1,few,TRBV19,TGTGCCAGTAGTATAGAAAGACAGGGGAAGCAGTTCTTC,CASSIERQGKQFF
NA,TRBJ1-2,few,TRBV28,TGTGCCAGCGGGGCTTTCCCCGGCTACACCTTC,CASGAFPGYTF
TRBD1,TRBJ1-5,few,TRBV6-5,TGTGCCAGCAGTCCTACTCCGGGACAGGGGCCCTATAGCAATCAGCCCCAGCATTTT,CASSPTPGQGPYSNQPQHF
TRBD1,TRBJ2-1,NA,TRBV29-1,TGCAGCGTTGCCGCGATCCGACAGGGCGATGAGCAGTTCTTC,CSVAAIRQGDEQFF
NA,TRBJ2-1,NA,TRBV7-3,TGTGCCAGTGGGGAGGGGGCCCCCGTCTCCTACAATGAGCAGTTCTTC,CASGEGAPVSYNEQFF
NA,TRBJ2-7,NA,TRBV4-2,TGTGCCAGCAGCCAAGAGAAGCGGGCCTACGAGCAGTACTTC,CASSQEKRAYEQYF
NA,TRBJ2-5,many,TRBV11-2,TGTGCCAGCAGGGATGGGGCCTGGGAGACCCAGTACTTC,CASRDGAWETQYF
TRBD2,TRBJ2-1,NA,TRBV2,TGTGCCAGCAGCCCGACTAGCGGGGGGGATGAGCAGTTCTTC,CASSPTSGGDEQFF
NA,TRBJ1-5,NA,TRBV4-1,TGCGCCAGCAGCGACGGTCCGGGCAATCAGCCCCAGCATTTT,CASSDGPGNQPQHF
TRBD1,TRBJ1-2,NA,TRBV10-3,TGTGCCATCAGTGACAACAGGGGAGCTGATGGCTACACCTTC,CAISDNRGADGYTF
TRBD2,TRBJ2-7,NA,TRBV9,TGTGCCAGCAGCCGGGGGGAGAGATCCTACGAGCAGTACTTC,CASSRGERSYEQYF
NA,TRBJ2-1,once,TRBV18,TGTGCCAGCTCACCCAACACGGTAGCAGGAACCTACAATGAGCAGTTCTTC,CASSPNTVAGTYNEQFF
TRBD2,TRBJ2-3,NA,TRBV9,TGTGCCAGCAGCCGGGACTATGCAGATACGCAGTATTTT,CASSRDYADTQYF
NA,TRBJ2-2,few,TRBV18,TGTGCCAGCTCAGGAAGACTAGATACAACCGGGGAGCTGTTTTTT,CASSGRLDTTGELFF
TRBD2,TRBJ2-2,NA,TRBV20-1,TGCAGTGCTAGAGGCTCAAGACTAGCGGGAGGTTCCGGGGAGCTGTTTTTT,CSARGSRLAGGSGELFF
NA,TRBJ2-7,NA,TRBV6-6,TGTGCCAGCAGTACGACTAGTTGGGGCTACGAGCAGTACTTC,CASSTTSWGYEQYF
NA,TRBJ2-5,NA,TRBV28,TGTGCCAGCAACAGCGTTAAAGAGACCCAGTACTTC,CASNSVKETQYF
NA,TRBJ2-6,few,TRBV20-1,TGCAGTGCACTGCCAGGGAGATTCTCTGGGGCCAACGTCCAGACTTTC,CSALPGRFSGANVQTF
NA,TRBJ1-1,many,TRBV6-2/TRBV6-3,TGTGCCAGCAATTGGGGGATCTTGGGCACTGAAGCTTTCTTT,CASNWGILGTEAFF
NA,TRBJ1-5,NA,TRBV20-1,TGCAGTGCTGGGGAGGGGCTCCTACAGGTTTATAGCAATCAGCCCCAGCATTTT,CSAGEGLLQVYSNQPQHF
NA,TRBJ2-7,NA,TRBV9,TGTGCCAGCAGCGTAGAGGGGTCCTACTACGAGCAGTACTTC,CASSVEGSYYEQYF